This T cell receptor beta chain was captured by sequencing in a study of PD-L1 blockade in urothelial cancer. Whole-study context: Typically, measured as a median, blood samples had about 140,000 T cells.

Libraries were prepared by immunoSEQ multiplex PCR; TCRdb keeps only in-frame clonotypes and omits some of them. The sample comprises almost 50,000 clones, approximately 79% of which are singletons, and over 3% rests with the top ten. The ends lost 2 bases at V and 3 bases at J; junction bases unmatched: 6. This CDR3 has 17 residues. The germline V gene has CDR1 LNHNV and CDR2 YYDKDF (reference sequence). As for time point: pretreatment peripheral blood. For each patient, 1 to 8 samples were obtained, pretreatment and on-treatment. The rearrangement links TRBV15 to TRBJ2-1, with 11 bases aligning to TRBD2. The sample was PBMCs, taken around atezolizumab (anti-PD-L1) treatment. This clonotype was sampled from a man between 65 and 85 years old with urothelial cancer. The CDR3 DNA is TGTGCCACCAGCAGACCCCCGACTAGCGGGAACTACAATGAGCAGTTCTTC. Its translation: CATSRPPTSGNYNEQFF.